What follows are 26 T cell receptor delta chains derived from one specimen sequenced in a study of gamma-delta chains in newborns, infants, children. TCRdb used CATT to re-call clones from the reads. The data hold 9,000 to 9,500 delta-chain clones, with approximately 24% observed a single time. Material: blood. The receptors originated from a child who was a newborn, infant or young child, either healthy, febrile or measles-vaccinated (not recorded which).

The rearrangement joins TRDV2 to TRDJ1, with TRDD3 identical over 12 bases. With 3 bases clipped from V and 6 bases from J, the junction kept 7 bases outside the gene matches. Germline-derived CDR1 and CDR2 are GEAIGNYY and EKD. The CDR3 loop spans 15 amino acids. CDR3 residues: CACDGVTGGYNKLIF. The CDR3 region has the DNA TGTGCCTGTGACGGGGTAACTGGGGGATACAATAAACTCATCTTT.

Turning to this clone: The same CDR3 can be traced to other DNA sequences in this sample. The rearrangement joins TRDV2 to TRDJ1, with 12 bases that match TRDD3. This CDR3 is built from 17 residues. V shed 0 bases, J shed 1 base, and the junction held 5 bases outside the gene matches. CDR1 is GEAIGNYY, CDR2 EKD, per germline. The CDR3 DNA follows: TGTGCCTGTGACACCCTCCTGGGGGATACGGTCACCGATAAACTCATCTTT. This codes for CACDTLLGDTVTDKLIF.

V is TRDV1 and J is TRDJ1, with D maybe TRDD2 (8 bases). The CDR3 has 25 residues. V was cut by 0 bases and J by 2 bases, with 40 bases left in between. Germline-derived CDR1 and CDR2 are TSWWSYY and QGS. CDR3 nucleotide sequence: TGTGCTCTTGGGGAACTCCCCCTACTTCCTACGTGGACCTGGTGGGATACAGGGCGGACCGATAAACTCATCTTT. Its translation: CALGELPLLPTWTWWDTGRTDKLIF.

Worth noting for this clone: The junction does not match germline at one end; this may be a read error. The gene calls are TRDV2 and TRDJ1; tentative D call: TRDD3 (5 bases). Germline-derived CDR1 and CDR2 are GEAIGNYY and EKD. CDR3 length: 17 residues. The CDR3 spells CACDTLQGSPYTNKLIF. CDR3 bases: TGTGCCTGTGACACTCTCCAGGGGAGCCCTTACACCAATAAACTCATCTTT.

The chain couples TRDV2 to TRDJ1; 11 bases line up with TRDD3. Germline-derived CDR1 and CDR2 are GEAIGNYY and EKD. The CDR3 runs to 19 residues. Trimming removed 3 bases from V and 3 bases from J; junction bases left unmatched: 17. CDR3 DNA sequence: TGTGCCTGTGACGCGTTGACTACTGGGGGATATGCCGTGGCCGATAAACTCATCTTT. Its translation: CACDALTTGGYAVADKLIF.

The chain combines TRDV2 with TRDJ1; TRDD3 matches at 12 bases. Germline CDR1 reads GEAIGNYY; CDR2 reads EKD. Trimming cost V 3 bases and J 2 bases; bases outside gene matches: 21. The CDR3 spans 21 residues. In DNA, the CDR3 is TGTGCCTGTGACTCCCTACTGGGGGATACCTCACCTCCAGCGTCGACCGATAAACTCATCTTT. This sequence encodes CACDSLLGDTSPPASTDKLIF.

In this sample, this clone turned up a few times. CDR3 amino acids: CACDPLPYYHWGNDKLIF. The CDR3 region has the DNA TGTGCCTGTGACCCTCTTCCCTACTATCACTGGGGGAACGATAAACTCATCTTT. The rearrangement uses TRDV2 and TRDJ1; TRDD3 aligns across 9 bases. CDR1 and CDR2 from the germline V gene are GEAIGNYY and EKD. The J segment lost 4 bases and the V segment lost 3 bases, leaving 17 bases of the junction unmatched. This CDR3 contains 18 residues.

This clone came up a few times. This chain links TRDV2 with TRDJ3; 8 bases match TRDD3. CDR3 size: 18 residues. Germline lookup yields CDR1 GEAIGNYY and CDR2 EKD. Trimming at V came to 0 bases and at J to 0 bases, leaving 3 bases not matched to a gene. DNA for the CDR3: TGTGCCTGTGACACCGTTGGGGATACCTCCTGGGACACCCGACAGATGTTTTTC. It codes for CACDTVGDTSWDTRQMFF.

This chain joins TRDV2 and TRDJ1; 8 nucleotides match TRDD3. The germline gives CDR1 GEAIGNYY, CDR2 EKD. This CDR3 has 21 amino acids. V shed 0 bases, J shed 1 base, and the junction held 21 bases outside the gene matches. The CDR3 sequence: CACDTLGDARPPSFGTDKLIF. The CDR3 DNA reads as TGTGCCTGTGACACCCTGGGGGACGCAAGACCCCCGTCCTTCGGCACCGATAAACTCATCTTT.

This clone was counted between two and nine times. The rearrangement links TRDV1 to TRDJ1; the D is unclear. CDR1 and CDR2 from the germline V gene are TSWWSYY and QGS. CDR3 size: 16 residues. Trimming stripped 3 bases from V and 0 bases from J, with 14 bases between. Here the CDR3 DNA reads TGTGCTCTTGGGGATCGCCACCCCTTGTACACCGATAAACTCATCTTT. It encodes CALGDRHPLYTDKLIF.

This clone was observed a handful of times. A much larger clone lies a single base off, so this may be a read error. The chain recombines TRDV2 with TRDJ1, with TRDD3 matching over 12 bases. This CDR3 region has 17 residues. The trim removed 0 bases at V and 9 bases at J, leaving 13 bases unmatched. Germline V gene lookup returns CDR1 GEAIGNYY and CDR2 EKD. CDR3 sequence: CACDTVTGGYQTMELIF. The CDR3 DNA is TGTGCCTGTGACACCGTTACTGGGGGATACCAGACAATGGAACTCATCTTT.

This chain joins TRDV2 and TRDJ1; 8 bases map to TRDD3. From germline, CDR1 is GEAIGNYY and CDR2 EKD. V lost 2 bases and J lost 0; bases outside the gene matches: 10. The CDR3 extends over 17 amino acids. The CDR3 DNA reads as TGTGCCTGTGACAGACTACTGGGGGCTTCGTACACCGATAAACTCATCTTT. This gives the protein CACDRLLGASYTDKLIF.

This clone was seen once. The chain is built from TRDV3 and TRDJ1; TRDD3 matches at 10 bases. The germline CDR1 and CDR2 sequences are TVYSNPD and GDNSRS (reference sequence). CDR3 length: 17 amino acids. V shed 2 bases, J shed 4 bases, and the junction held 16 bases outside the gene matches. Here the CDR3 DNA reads TGTGCCTTTGGATCCAAAGGGGGGATACGGAAGGACGATAAACTCATCTTT. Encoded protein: CAFGSKGGIRKDDKLIF.

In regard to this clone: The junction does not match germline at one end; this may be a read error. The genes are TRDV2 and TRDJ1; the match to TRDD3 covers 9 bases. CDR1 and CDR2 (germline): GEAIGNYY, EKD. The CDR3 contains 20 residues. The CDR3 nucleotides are TGTGCCTGTGGCACCGTCACTGGGGGAGCCGACGACGGCAACACCGATAAACTCATCTTT. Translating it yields CACGTVTGGADDGNTDKLIF.

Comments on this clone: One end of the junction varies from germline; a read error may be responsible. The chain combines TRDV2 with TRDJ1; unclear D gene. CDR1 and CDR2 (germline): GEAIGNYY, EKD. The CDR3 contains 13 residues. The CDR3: CAGDLMGTDNIIF. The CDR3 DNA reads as TGTGCCGGTGACCTAATGGGAACCGATAACATCATCTTT.

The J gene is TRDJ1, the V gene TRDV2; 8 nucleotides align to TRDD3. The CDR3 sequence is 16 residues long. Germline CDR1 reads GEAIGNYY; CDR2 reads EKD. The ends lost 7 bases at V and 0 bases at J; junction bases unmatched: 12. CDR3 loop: CAWDRLGDPYTDKLIF. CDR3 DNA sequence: TGTGCCTGGGATAGGCTGGGGGACCCTTACACCGATAAACTCATCTTT.

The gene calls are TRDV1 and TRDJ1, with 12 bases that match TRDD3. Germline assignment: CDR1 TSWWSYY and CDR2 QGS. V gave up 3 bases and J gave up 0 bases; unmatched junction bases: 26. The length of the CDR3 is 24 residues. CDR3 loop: CALGESPLPAILGDTILYTDKLIF. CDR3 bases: TGTGCTCTTGGGGAGTCCCCACTTCCCGCCATACTGGGGGATACCATACTGTACACCGATAAACTCATCTTT.

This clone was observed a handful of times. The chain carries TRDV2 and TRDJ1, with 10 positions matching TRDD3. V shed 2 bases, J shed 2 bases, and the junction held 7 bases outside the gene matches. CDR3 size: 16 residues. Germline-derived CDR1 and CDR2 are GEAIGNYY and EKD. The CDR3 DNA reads TGTGCCTGTGACAAGCTGGGGGATATTCGGACCGATAAACTCATCTTT. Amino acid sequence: CACDKLGDIRTDKLIF.

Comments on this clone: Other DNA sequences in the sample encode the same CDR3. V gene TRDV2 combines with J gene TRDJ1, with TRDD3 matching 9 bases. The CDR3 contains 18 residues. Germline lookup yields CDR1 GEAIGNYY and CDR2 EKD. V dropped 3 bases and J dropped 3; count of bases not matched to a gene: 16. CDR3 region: CACDAVTGGEGFSDKLIF. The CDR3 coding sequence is TGTGCCTGTGACGCCGTTACTGGGGGAGAAGGATTCTCCGATAAACTCATCTTT.

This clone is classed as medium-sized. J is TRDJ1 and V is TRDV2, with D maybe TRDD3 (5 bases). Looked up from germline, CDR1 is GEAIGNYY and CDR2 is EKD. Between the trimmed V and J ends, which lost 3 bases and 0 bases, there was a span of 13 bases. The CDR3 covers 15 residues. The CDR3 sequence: CACDPAGVHTDKLIF. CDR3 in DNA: TGTGCCTGTGACCCGGCGGGGGTCCACACCGATAAACTCATCTTT.

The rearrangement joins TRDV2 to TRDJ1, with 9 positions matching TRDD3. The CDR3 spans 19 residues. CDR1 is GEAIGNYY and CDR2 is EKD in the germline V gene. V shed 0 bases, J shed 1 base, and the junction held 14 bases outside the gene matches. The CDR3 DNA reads TGTGCCTGTGACACCGTGGAAAACGGGGGGATACTAAGCACCGATAAACTCATCTTT. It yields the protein CACDTVENGGILSTDKLIF.

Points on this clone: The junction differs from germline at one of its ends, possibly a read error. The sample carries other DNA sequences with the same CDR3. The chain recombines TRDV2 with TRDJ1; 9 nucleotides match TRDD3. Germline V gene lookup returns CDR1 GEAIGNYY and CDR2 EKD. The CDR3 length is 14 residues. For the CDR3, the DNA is TGTGCCTGCGACAGACTGGGGGAACCCGATAAACTCATCTTT. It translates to CACDRLGEPDKLIF.

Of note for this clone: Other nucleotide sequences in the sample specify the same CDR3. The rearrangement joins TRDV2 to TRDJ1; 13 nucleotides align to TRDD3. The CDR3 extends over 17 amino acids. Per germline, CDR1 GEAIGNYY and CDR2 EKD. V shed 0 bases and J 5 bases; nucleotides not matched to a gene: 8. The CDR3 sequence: CACDTVTGGYAEDKLIF. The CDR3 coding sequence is TGTGCCTGTGACACCGTAACTGGGGGATACGCGGAGGATAAACTCATCTTT.

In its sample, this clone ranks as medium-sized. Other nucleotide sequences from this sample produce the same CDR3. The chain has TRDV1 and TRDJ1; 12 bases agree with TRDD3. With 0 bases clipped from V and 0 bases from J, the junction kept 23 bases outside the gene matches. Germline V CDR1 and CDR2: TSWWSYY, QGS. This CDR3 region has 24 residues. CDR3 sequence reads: CALGELVYSRRGTGGYFYTDKLIF. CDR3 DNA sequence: TGTGCTCTTGGGGAACTAGTATATAGTCGGCGAGGTACTGGGGGATACTTCTACACCGATAAACTCATCTTT.

The CDR3 sequence: CACDTVTGGYKFYTDKLIF. The CDR3 DNA sequence: TGTGCCTGTGACACCGTAACTGGGGGATACAAATTTTATACCGATAAACTCATCTTT. The rearrangement links TRDV2 to TRDJ1; 12 bases agree with TRDD3. Germline V gives CDR1 GEAIGNYY, CDR2 EKD. This CDR3 is 19 amino acids long. V dropped 0 bases and J dropped 2; count of bases not matched to a gene: 12.

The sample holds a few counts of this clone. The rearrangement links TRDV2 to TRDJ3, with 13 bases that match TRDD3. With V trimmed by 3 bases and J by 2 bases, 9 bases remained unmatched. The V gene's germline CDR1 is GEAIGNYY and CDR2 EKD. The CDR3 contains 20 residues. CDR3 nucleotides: TGTGCCTGTGACTACGTACTGGGGGATACGAGCCCCTGGGACACCCGACAGATGTTTTTC. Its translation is CACDYVLGDTSPWDTRQMFF.